Each of the 31 T cell receptor beta chains below was sequenced from the same sample in a study of molecular identifiers for immune sequencing clone quantification. Each CDR3 protein is one row after TCRdb ran MiXCR on the PCR reads. The profile shows about 54,000 distinct CDR3 sequences, under 30% of them singletons. Sequencing was performed on naive CD8+ T cells from blood, with Jurkat cell RNA spiked in. This sample's subset: FACS-sorted CD8+CD4-CCR7+CD45RA+ naive T cells. Every receptor here comes from a human donor in good health. Some libraries in this study had Jurkat cell RNA spiked in.

In the case of this clonotype: The junction differs from germline at one of its ends, possibly a read error. The chain employs TRBV6-2 or TRBV6-3 and TRBJ1-5; unclear D gene. The CDR3 is 18 residues long. Germline CDR1 is MNHEY and CDR2 is SVGEGT. The CDR3 bases are TGTGCCAGCAATTACCCATTCCCAGAAAGAGAAAACAATCAGCCCCAGCATTTT. Translated, it gives CASNYPFPERENNQPQHF.

This clonotype was recorded at least ten times. The J gene is TRBJ2-5, the V gene TRBV27, with D tentatively TRBD2 (5 bases). Germline CDR1 and CDR2: MNHEY and SMNVEV (reference sequence). The V and J ends lost 2 bases and 1 base respectively, with 8 bases between them. The CDR3 length is 14 residues. CDR3 coding DNA: TGTGCCAGCAGTTTAGACTACTCCCAAGAGACCCAGTACTTC. Its translation is CASSLDYSQETQYF.

The chain joins TRBV13 to TRBJ2-1, with D hard to call. Between the trimmed V and J ends, which lost 2 bases and 4 bases, there was a span of 12 bases. The CDR3 extends over 15 amino acids. Germline values: CDR1 PRHDT, CDR2 FYEKMQ (reference sequence). In DNA form, the CDR3 reads TGTGCCAGCAGCTTACGGGCCAGCCATTACAATGAGCAGTTCTTC. Amino acid sequence: CASSLRASHYNEQFF.

This clonotype showed up many times. The chain employs TRBV12-3 or TRBV12-4 and TRBJ2-2, with 11 bases identical to TRBD2. The CDR3 loop spans 20 amino acids. Trimming cost V 4 bases and J 2 bases; bases outside gene matches: 15. This chain's CDR3 is CASSSLGSGRALVNTGELFF. The CDR3 DNA sequence: TGTGCCAGCAGTTCCTTAGGTAGCGGGAGGGCCCTCGTAAACACCGGGGAGCTGTTTTTT.

In this sample, this clonotype turned up many times. The chain employs TRBV5-4 and TRBJ2-7; 8 positions match TRBD2. V was pared by 4 bases and J by 3 bases, with 6 bases of the junction left unmatched. Germline CDR1 reads SGHNT; CDR2 reads YYREEE (reference sequence). The CDR3 loop spans 14 amino acids. Written as DNA, the CDR3 is TGTGCCAGCAGCCGGGGGGGGCTAGGCTACGAGCAGTACTTC. Amino acid sequence: CASSRGGLGYEQYF.

The genes are TRBV6-2 or TRBV6-3 and TRBJ2-7; tentative D call: TRBD1 (5 bases). This CDR3 comprises 16 residues. Looked up from germline, CDR1 is MNHEY and CDR2 is SVGEGT. The V end lost 0 bases, the J end lost 0 bases, and 12 bases lay between the germline ends. CDR3 protein: CASSYSDIALSYEQYF. DNA of the CDR3: TGTGCCAGCAGTTACTCGGACATCGCGCTCTCCTACGAGCAGTACTTC.

This clonotype was seen ten or more times. V is TRBV10-3 and J is TRBJ2-1; TRBD2 aligns across 8 bases. J gave up 3 bases and V 6 bases, and 4 bases lay outside the gene matches. The length of the CDR3 is 14 residues. Germline CDR1 ENHRY, CDR2 SYGVKD. DNA of the CDR3: TGTGCCATCAGGGCGGGAGGAAACTACAATGAGCAGTTCTTC. The encoded protein is CAIRAGGNYNEQFF.

This clonotype was recorded a few times. It may be a read error: a sequence one base away is much more abundant. The chain links TRBV30 to TRBJ2-3; possibly TRBD2 for D (5 bases). From germline, CDR1 is GTSNPN and CDR2 SVGIG (reference sequence). The CDR3 has 16 residues. The V and J ends lost 0 bases and 5 bases respectively, with 18 bases between them. CDR3 coding DNA: TGTGCCTGGAGTGTACGGTATCCGGAGGCGGGAGATACGCAGTATTTT. Translated: CAWSVRYPEAGDTQYF.

Comments on this clonotype: With a much larger clone just one base away, this may be a read error. The rearrangement joins TRBV7-2 to TRBJ2-3; D possibly corresponds to TRBD1 (6 bases). In germline, CDR1 is SGHTA, CDR2 FQGNSA. This CDR3 is 14 amino acids long. For the CDR3, the DNA is TGTGCCAGCAGCTGGCCGGACAGCACAGGTACGCAGTATTTT. It translates to CASSWPDSTGTQYF.

This clonotype was seen repeatedly, ten times or more. V is TRBV5-6 and J is TRBJ2-4, with a tentative D call TRBD2 (5 bases). Germline V lookup: CDR1 SGHDT, CDR2 YYEEEE. V was clipped by 4 bases and J by 8 bases, with 10 bases between them. The CDR3 loop spans 12 amino acids. This CDR3 reads CASSNGVDIQYF. CDR3 DNA sequence: TGTGCCAGCAGCAACGGGGTGGACATTCAGTACTTC. The full variable domain, completed using reference TRBV5-6 and TRBJ2-4, is DAGVTQSPTHLIKTRGQQVTLRCSPKSGHDTVSWYQQALGQGPQFIFQYYEEEERQRGNFPDRFSGHQFPNYSSELNVNALLLGDSALYLCASSNGVDIQYFGAGTRLSVL.

Points on this clonotype: A much larger clone lies one base from this, so it may be a read error. Without the conserved terminal phenylalanine or tryptophan, this CDR3 likely stems from a read error. The V gene is TRBV6-2 or TRBV6-3, the J gene TRBJ2-1; 12 bases are shared with TRBD2. Germline V CDR1 and CDR2: MNHEY, SVGEGT. V dropped 6 bases and J dropped 7; count of bases not matched to a gene: 22. The CDR3 consists of 20 residues. CDR3 protein: CASRSRVNLLAGGPYNEQFI. Written as DNA, the CDR3 is TGTGCCAGCAGGTCACGGGTAAACCTCCTAGCGGGAGGGCCATATAATGAGCAGTTCATC.

As concerns this clonotype: A single base separates this from a much larger clone, so it may be a read error. The J gene is TRBJ2-5, the V gene TRBV6-5; 9 bases map to TRBD1. This CDR3 has 16 residues. Germline V gene lookup returns CDR1 MNHEY and CDR2 SVGAGI. In DNA, the CDR3 is TGTGCCAGCAGCTCCCGGACAGGGGTTAATCAAGAGACCCAGTGCTTC. Its translation: CASSSRTGVNQETQCF.

This clonotype has only a few counts. The CDR3 sequence is CASSFRDSGSDTQYF. In DNA form, the CDR3 reads TGTGCCAGCAGTTTTAGGGATAGCGGGAGTGATACGCAGTATTTT. The gene calls are TRBV12-3 or TRBV12-4 and TRBJ2-3; the match to TRBD2 covers 9 bases. CDR3 length equals 15 residues. The V segment lost 3 bases and the J segment 6 bases; nucleotides outside the gene matches: 7.

Points on this clonotype: A much larger clone differs by one base, so this may be a read error. The DNA for the CDR3 is TGTGCCAGCAAGGGGACAGGGTATCAGCCCCAGCGTTTT. Its translation: CASKGTGYQPQRF. The chain employs TRBV27 and TRBJ1-5, with TRBD1 matching over 9 bases. This CDR3 is 13 amino acids long. The V gene's germline CDR1 is MNHEY and CDR2 SMNVEV (reference sequence).

Remarks on this clonotype: It may be a read error: a sequence one base away is much more abundant. The genes are TRBV20-1 and TRBJ2-3; tentatively, D is TRBD1 (6 bases). The CDR3 length is 15 residues. The V gene's germline CDR1 is DFQATT and CDR2 SNEGSKA (reference sequence). The V end lost 0 bases, the J end lost 6 bases, and 16 bases lay between the germline ends. CDR3 bases: TGCAGTGCTAGAGATGAGGACAGTTACACCGATACGCAGTATTTT. Protein sequence: CSARDEDSYTDTQYF.

Ten or more counts support this clonotype. The chain recombines TRBV7-9 with TRBJ2-5; TRBD2 might be the D (5 bases). This CDR3 is 14 amino acids long. V was trimmed by 4 bases and J by 4 bases, leaving 13 bases between them. Germline-derived CDR1 and CDR2 are SEHNR and FQNEAQ (reference sequence). CDR3 sequence reads: CASSSTRVGETQYF. Here the CDR3 DNA reads TGTGCCAGCAGCTCAACTAGAGTAGGAGAGACCCAGTACTTC. Using reference TRBV7-9 and TRBJ2-5 for the parts outside the CDR3, the full variable domain is DTGVSQNPRHKITKRGQNVTFRCDPISEHNRLYWYRQTLGQGPEFLTYFQNEAQLEKSRLLSDRFSAERPKGSFSTLEIQRTEQGDSAMYLCASSSTRVGETQYFGPGTRLLVL.

Many counts were recorded for this clonotype. The rearrangement links TRBV4-3 to TRBJ2-3; no clear D. The CDR3 covers 18 residues. V was cut by 0 bases and J by 2 bases, with 18 bases left in between. CDR1 and CDR2 (germline): LGHNA, YSLEER. CDR3 DNA: TGCGCCAGCAGCCAAGATTCGCGAGCTTCTAGTTCCACAGATACGCAGTATTTT. This translates into CASSQDSRASSSTDTQYF.

V is TRBV12-3 or TRBV12-4 and J is TRBJ1-4, with D maybe TRBD1 (5 bases). CDR3 length equals 12 residues. The ends were cut back, 3 bases at V and 8 bases at J, with 7 bases in the middle. The DNA of the CDR3 is TGTGCCAGCAGTTTCGGGGGGGAAAAACTGTTTTTT. It translates to CASSFGGEKLFF.

The chain employs TRBV13 and TRBJ2-5; no clear D. The CDR3 runs to 14 residues. Between the trimmed V and J ends, which lost 5 bases and 2 bases, there was a span of 12 bases. Germline V gene data show CDR1 as PRHDT and CDR2 as FYEKMQ (reference sequence). CDR3 residues: CASSGLPPQETQYF. Written as DNA, the CDR3 is TGTGCCAGCAGCGGCCTGCCCCCACAAGAGACCCAGTACTTC.

The genes are TRBV25-1 and TRBJ1-6; TRBD1 is a possible D gene (5 bases). The CDR3 is 12 amino acids. The germline V and J ends were trimmed by 8 bases and 8 bases, with 10 bases remaining between them. Germline V gene sequence: CDR1 MGHDK, CDR2 SYGVNS. CDR3 DNA: TGTGCCAGCGGGGACTGGGATTCACCCCTCCACTTT. As protein: CASGDWDSPLHF.

This clonotype was picked up a small number of times. The V gene is TRBV6-1, the J gene TRBJ2-1; D gene unclear. The CDR3 length is 14 residues. CDR1 and CDR2 from the germline V gene are MNHNS and SASEGT. V shed 6 bases and J shed 0 bases, with 9 bases lying between them. The CDR3 sequence: CASRPTSSYNEQFF. The CDR3 DNA reads as TGTGCCAGCAGGCCGACTTCCTCCTACAATGAGCAGTTCTTC.

Of note for this clonotype: This CDR3 is missing its conserved last phenylalanine or tryptophan, likely due to a read error. The chain links TRBV19 to TRBJ1-2; D may be TRBD1 (5 bases). The length of the CDR3 is 14 residues. CDR1 is LNHDA, CDR2 SQIVND, per germline (reference sequence). Trimming pared 3 bases from V and 3 bases from J, leaving 11 bases between. CDR3 coding DNA: TGTGCCAGTAGTATTCAAGGGACCTACTATGGCTACACCTCC. Its translation: CASSIQGTYYGYTS.

In this sample, this clonotype turned up many times. V is TRBV9 and J is TRBJ1-1; no definite D call. From germline, CDR1 is SGDLS and CDR2 YYNGEE. This CDR3 contains 14 residues. With 4 bases removed from V and 4 bases from J, the gap between germline ends came to 14 bases. The DNA of the CDR3 is TGTGCCAGCAGCCTCACCAGGAGCGCCACTGAAGCTTTCTTT. It codes for CASSLTRSATEAFF.

About this clonotype itself: A much larger clone sits a single nucleotide away, making a read error possible. The chain links TRBV20-1 to TRBJ2-3; 7 bases line up with TRBD1. Germline V lookup: CDR1 DFQATT, CDR2 SNEGSKA (reference sequence). CDR3 length: 14 residues. Trimming at V came to 3 bases and at J to 2 bases, leaving 5 bases not matched to a gene. The CDR3 nucleotides are TGCAGTGCTAGTAACACAGGGGCCACAGATACGCAGTATTTT. This codes for CSASNTGATDTQYF.

This clonotype showed up many times. This chain's CDR3 is CASSSSGTFSYNEQFF. In DNA form, the CDR3 reads TGTGCCAGCAGTTCTAGCGGGACCTTCTCCTACAATGAGCAGTTCTTC. The chain joins TRBV5-6 to TRBJ2-1; 9 bases fit TRBD2. With 5 bases clipped from V and 0 bases from J, the junction kept 6 bases outside the gene matches. Per the germline V gene, CDR1 is SGHDT and CDR2 is YYEEEE. This CDR3 region has 16 residues.

The table lists this clonotype with a few counts. This chain joins TRBV19 and TRBJ1-5; D is unresolved. Germline V CDR1 and CDR2: LNHDA, SQIVND (reference sequence). With 6 bases removed from V and 0 bases from J, the gap between germline ends came to 18 bases. The CDR3 spans 17 residues. The DNA for the CDR3 is TGTGCCAGTAGCCCCTTCACAGAGGTCTATAGCAATCAGCCCCAGCATTTT. Its translation: CASSPFTEVYSNQPQHF.

The chain joins TRBV11-2 to TRBJ2-1; 15 bases are a match to TRBD2. The CDR3 runs to 19 residues. The V gene's germline CDR1 is SGHAT and CDR2 FQNNGV. Germline trimming cut 7 bases from V and 2 bases from J; bases unmatched to any gene: 12. The CDR3, as DNA: TGTGCCAGCACCGTATCTGGACTAGCGGGAGGGCCCCCCTACAATGAGCAGTTCTTC. Its translation: CASTVSGLAGGPPYNEQFF.

The V gene is TRBV28, the J gene TRBJ2-1, with D tentatively TRBD1 (6 bases). V lost 6 bases and J lost 7, with 19 bases in between. CDR3 length: 15 amino acids. Per the germline V gene, CDR1 is MDHEN and CDR2 is SYDVKM. The CDR3, as DNA: TGTGCCAGCAGGTTAACAGGGTGCGCATGGAATGAGCAGTTCTTC. Its protein is CASRLTGCAWNEQFF.

With regard to this clonotype: One junction end disagrees with the germline gene, perhaps due to a read error. This rearrangement joins TRBV27 to TRBJ2-2, with D possibly being TRBD2 (5 bases). The V gene's germline CDR1 is MNHEY and CDR2 SMNVEV (reference sequence). CDR3 length equals 14 residues. CDR3: CASSFEGGTGEPFF. CDR3 in DNA: TGTGCCAGCAGTTTCGAGGGTGGCACCGGGGAGCCGTTTTTT.

Worth noting for this clonotype: Just one base apart from a much larger clone, this may be a read error. V is TRBV4-3 and J is TRBJ2-2; the D gene is possibly TRBD2 (5 bases). The germline CDR1 and CDR2 sequences are LGHNA and YSLEER. The CDR3 consists of 14 residues. CDR3 region: CARSQDPGTGELFF. As DNA, the CDR3 is TGCGCCCGCAGCCAAGATCCGGGGACCGGGGAGCTGTTTTTT.

This clonotype showed up many times. J is TRBJ1-1 and V is TRBV7-9; TRBD1 matches at 7 bases. Trimming at V came to 2 bases and at J to 1 base, leaving 7 bases not matched to a gene. The CDR3 covers 16 residues. Germline CDR1 reads SEHNR; CDR2 reads FQNEAQ (reference sequence). CDR3 protein: CASSLPKGAGNTEAFF. The CDR3 coding sequence is TGTGCCAGCAGCTTACCCAAGGGGGCCGGGAACACTGAAGCTTTCTTT. The whole variable domain, filled in from reference TRBV7-9 and TRBJ1-1, reads DTGVSQNPRHKITKRGQNVTFRCDPISEHNRLYWYRQTLGQGPEFLTYFQNEAQLEKSRLLSDRFSAERPKGSFSTLEIQRTEQGDSAMYLCASSLPKGAGNTEAFFGQGTRLTVV.